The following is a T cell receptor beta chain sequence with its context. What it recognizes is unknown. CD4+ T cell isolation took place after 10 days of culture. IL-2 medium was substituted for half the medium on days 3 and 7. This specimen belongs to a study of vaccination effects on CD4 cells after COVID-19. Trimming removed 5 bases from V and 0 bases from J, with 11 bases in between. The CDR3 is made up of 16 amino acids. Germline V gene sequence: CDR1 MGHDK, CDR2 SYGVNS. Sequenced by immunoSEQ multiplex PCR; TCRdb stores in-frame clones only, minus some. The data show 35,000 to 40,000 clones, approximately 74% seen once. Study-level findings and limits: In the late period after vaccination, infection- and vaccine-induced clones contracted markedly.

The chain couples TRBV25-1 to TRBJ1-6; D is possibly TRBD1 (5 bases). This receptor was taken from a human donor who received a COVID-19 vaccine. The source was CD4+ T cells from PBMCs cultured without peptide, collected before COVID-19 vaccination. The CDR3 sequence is CASSMNRSSYNSPLHF. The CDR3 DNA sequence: TGTGCCAGCAGTATGAACAGGAGCTCCTATAATTCACCCCTCCACTTT.